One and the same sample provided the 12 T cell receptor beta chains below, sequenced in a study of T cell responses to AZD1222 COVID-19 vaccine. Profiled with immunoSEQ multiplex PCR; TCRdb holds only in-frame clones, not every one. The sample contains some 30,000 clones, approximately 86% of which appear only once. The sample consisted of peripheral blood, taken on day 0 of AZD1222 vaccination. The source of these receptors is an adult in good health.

As DNA, the CDR3 is TGCGCCAGCAGTGAGTCCGGACTGTCCGCGGGGGAGCTGTTTTTT. Protein product: CASSESGLSAGELFF. The V call is TRBV10-2, the J call TRBJ2-2, with D maybe TRBD2 (5 bases). Germline-derived CDR1 and CDR2 are WSHSY and SAAADI. CDR3 size: 15 residues. Trimming removed 0 bases at V and 8 bases at J, with 13 bases between.

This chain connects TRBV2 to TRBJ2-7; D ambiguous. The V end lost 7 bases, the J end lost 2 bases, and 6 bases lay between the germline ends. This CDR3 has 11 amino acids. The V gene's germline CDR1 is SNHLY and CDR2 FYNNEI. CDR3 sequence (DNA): TGTGCCAGCAAAGGGCCCTACGAGCAGTACTTC. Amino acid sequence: CASKGPYEQYF.

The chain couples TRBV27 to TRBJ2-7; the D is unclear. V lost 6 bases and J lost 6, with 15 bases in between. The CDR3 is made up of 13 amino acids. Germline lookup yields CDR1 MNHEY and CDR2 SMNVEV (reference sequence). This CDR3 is CASSLSARSEQYF. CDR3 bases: TGTGCCAGCAGCCTCTCCGCGCGGTCCGAGCAGTACTTC.

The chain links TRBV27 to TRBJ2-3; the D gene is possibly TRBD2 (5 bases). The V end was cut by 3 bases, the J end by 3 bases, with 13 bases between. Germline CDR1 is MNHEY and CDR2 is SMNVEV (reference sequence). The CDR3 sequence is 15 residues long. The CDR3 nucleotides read TGTGCCAGCAGTTTCCTAGCCCTGGGGACAGATACGCAGTATTTT. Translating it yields CASSFLALGTDTQYF.

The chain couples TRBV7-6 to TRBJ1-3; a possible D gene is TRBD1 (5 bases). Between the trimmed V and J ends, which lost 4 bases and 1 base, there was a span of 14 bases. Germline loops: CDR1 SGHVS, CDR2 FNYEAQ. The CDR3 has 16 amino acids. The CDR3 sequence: CASSSPAGNSGNTIYF. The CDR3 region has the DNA TGTGCCAGCAGCTCCCCTGCAGGGAATTCTGGAAACACCATATATTTT.

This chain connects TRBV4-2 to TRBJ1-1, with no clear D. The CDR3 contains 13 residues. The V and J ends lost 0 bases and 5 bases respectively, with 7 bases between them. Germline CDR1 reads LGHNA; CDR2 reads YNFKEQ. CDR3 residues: CASSQDQLTEAFF. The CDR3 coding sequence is TGTGCCAGCAGCCAAGATCAGCTTACTGAAGCTTTCTTT.

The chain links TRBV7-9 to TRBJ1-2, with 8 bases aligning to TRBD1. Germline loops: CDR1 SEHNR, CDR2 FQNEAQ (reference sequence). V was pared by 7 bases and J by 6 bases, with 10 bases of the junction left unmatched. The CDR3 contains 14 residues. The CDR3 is CASINQGAGDGYTF. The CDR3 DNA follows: TGTGCCAGCATCAATCAGGGGGCGGGGGATGGCTACACCTTC.

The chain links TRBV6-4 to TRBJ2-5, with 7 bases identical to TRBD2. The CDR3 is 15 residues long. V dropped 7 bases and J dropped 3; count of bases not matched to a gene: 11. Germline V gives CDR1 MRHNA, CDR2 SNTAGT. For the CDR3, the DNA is TGTGCCAGCACCGGGGGAGAGGGAGGGGAAGAGACCCAGTACTTC. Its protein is CASTGGEGGEETQYF.

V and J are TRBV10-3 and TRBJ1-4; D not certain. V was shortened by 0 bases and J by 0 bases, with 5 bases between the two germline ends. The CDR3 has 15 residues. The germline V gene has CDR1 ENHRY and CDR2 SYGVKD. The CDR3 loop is CAISESGSTNEKLFF. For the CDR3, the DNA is TGTGCCATCAGTGAGTCGGGTTCAACTAATGAAAAACTGTTTTTT.

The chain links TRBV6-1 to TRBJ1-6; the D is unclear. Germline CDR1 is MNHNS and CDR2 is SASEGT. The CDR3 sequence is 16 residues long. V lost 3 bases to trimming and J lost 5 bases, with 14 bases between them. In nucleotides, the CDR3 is TGTGCCAGCAGTGAGTATGGGCAGCTGAATAATTCACCCCTCCACTTT. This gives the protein CASSEYGQLNNSPLHF.

CDR3 DNA: TGTGCCAGCAGCTGGGACAGGGAGGCGAACACTGAAGCTTTCTTT. Protein product: CASSWDREANTEAFF. The chain joins TRBV7-8 to TRBJ1-1; 9 positions agree with TRBD1. Germline loops: CDR1 SGHVS, CDR2 FQNEAQ. V gave up 4 bases and J gave up 1 base; unmatched junction bases: 4. This CDR3 contains 15 residues.

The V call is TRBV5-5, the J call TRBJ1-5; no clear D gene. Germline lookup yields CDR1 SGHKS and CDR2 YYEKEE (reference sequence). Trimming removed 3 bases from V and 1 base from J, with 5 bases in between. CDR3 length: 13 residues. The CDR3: CASSSDSNQPQHF. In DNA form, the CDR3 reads TGTGCCAGCAGCTCCGACAGCAATCAGCCCCAGCATTTT.